The entry below describes one TCR beta chain. V gave up 2 bases and J gave up 6 bases; unmatched junction bases: 7. CDR1 is MNHNS, CDR2 SASEGT, per germline. This CDR3 is 16 amino acids long. This entry belongs to a study of shared clonotypes between healthy human individuals. About the research overall: Sampling drew on donors who were a couple of women and a few men aged 18 to 49.

Spread over ten immunoSEQ deep assay plates, unsorted PBMC DNA underwent sequencing. Clones were sequenced by immunoSEQ multiplex PCR, and TCRdb holds only the in-frame ones, with some missing. The table lists about 470,000 clones, roughly 83% of them singletons, with approximately 13% in the top ten. Donors had no recently reported acute infections or vaccinations and were HIV-negative. This chain uses TRBV6-1 with TRBJ2-1, with 10 bases that match TRBD2. The sequence derives from a woman between 40 and 55 years old in good health. Some clones in this sample may be carry-over from other donors' samples. The specimen sequenced was PBMCs. CDR3 sequence reads: CASSELAGVGGNEQFF. The CDR3 DNA sequence: TGTGCCAGCAGTGAACTAGCGGGAGTTGGGGGCAATGAGCAGTTCTTC.